Below, 7 T cell receptor beta chains from the same sample are listed, as sequenced in a study of blood T cell repertoires in COVID-19. Only in-frame clones appear in the TCRdb table, and some are missing; sequencing was by immunoSEQ multiplex PCR. The repertoire holds about 220,000 clones, with about 91% as singletons. The specimen sequenced was PBMCs or T cells enriched from blood (not recorded which). These receptors all come from a woman in her fifties or sixties with acute COVID-19.

The chain recombines TRBV7-6 with TRBJ2-7, with 7 bases identical to TRBD2. After removal of 5 bases from V and 2 bases from J, the junction contained 6 bases not matched to a gene. In germline, CDR1 is SGHVS, CDR2 FNYEAQ. CDR3 length equals 14 residues. This CDR3 reads CASSGGEQPYEQYF. The CDR3 nucleotides read TGTGCCAGCAGCGGGGGGGAACAACCCTACGAGCAGTACTTC.

There are a few counts of this clone. The gene calls are TRBV19 and TRBJ2-3; unclear D gene. This CDR3 spans 15 amino acids. V gave up 10 bases and J gave up 2 bases, with 19 bases separating them. Germline CDR1 and CDR2: LNHDA and SQIVND (reference sequence). CDR3: CATSFSTRLTDTQYF. The CDR3 DNA follows: TGTGCCACCTCGTTTAGCACTCGCCTCACAGATACGCAGTATTTT.

The rearrangement joins TRBV7-8 to TRBJ2-2, with a weak D call TRBD1 (5 bases). This CDR3 is built from 14 residues. Trimming stripped 4 bases from V and 7 bases from J, with 13 bases between. Germline CDR1 is SGHVS and CDR2 is FQNEAQ. The CDR3 is CASSSHGAFGELFF. The DNA of the CDR3 is TGTGCCAGCAGCTCCCATGGGGCGTTCGGGGAGCTGTTTTTT.

The chain links TRBV19 to TRBJ1-5, with D perhaps matching TRBD1 (6 bases). V was pared by 7 bases and J by 6 bases, with 13 bases between. The germline gives CDR1 LNHDA, CDR2 SQIVND (reference sequence). The CDR3 is 13 residues long. The CDR3 sequence: CASKRDITQPQHF. The CDR3 nucleotides read TGTGCCAGTAAAAGGGACATAACTCAGCCCCAGCATTTT.

This clone appeared a single time. The chain carries TRBV7-6 and TRBJ2-2; D might be TRBD2 (5 bases). The germline V gene has CDR1 SGHVS and CDR2 FNYEAQ. This CDR3 region has 12 residues. The V end was cut by 4 bases, the J end by 6 bases, with 6 bases between. CDR3 protein: CASSSGAGELFF. DNA for the CDR3: TGTGCCAGCAGCTCCGGGGCCGGGGAGCTGTTTTTT. Based on the CDR3 plus reference TRBV7-6 and TRBJ2-2, the full variable domain is GAGVSQSPRYKVTKRGQDVALRCDPISGHVSLYWYRQALGQGPEFLTYFNYEAQQDKSGLPNDRFSAERPEGSISTLTIQRTEQRDSAMYRCASSSGAGELFFGEGSRLTVL.

This chain uses TRBV5-1 with TRBJ1-1; 9 nucleotides match TRBD1. CDR1 and CDR2 from the germline V gene are SGHRS and YFSETQ. The CDR3 spans 15 residues. Losses at the gene ends were 4 bases for V and 0 bases for J; bases not matched to a gene: 4. For the CDR3, the DNA is TGCGCCAGCAGCCCTGGACAGGGGATGAACACTGAAGCTTTCTTT. As protein: CASSPGQGMNTEAFF. The complete variable domain, with remaining parts taken from reference TRBV5-1 and TRBJ1-1, reads KAGVTQTPRYLIKTRGQQVTLSCSPISGHRSVSWYQQTPGQGLQFLFEYFSETQRNKGNFPGRFSGRQFSNSRSEMNVSTLELGDSALYLCASSPGQGMNTEAFFGQGTRLTVV.

This chain joins TRBV10-3 and TRBJ2-2; 7 positions match TRBD1. The length of the CDR3 is 14 residues. In germline, CDR1 is ENHRY, CDR2 SYGVKD. J lost 1 base, V lost 4 bases, and 0 bases had no gene match. For the CDR3, the DNA is TGTGCCATCAGTGGGACAGGGAACACCGGGGAGCTGTTTTTT. Translating it yields CAISGTGNTGELFF.